This T cell receptor (beta chain) was documented in a study of blood T cell repertoires in COVID-19. Participant age was about 18 to 89 years, and participants resided in 24 US areas. Participants reported their clinical history, and cohort assignment relied on those reports. Recovered Cohort 3 donors showed two negative PCRs, clearance, or symptom resolution. Under the authors' procedure: Cell counts per sample came from amplifying reference gene primers. Generated by immunoSEQ multiplex PCR, the TCRdb table keeps only in-frame clones and is missing some. Clone size and the V and J calls come from that table; the DNA yielded D and trimming. The sample lists a few hundred thousand clones, approximately 90% occurring once. Germline CDR1 reads DFQATT; CDR2 reads SNEGSKA (reference sequence). Trimming took 3 bases from V and 0 from J, leaving 12 bases between them. This CDR3 has 14 residues.

The origin of this receptor is a man aged 35 to 55 who had recovered from COVID-19. The J gene is TRBJ2-7, the V gene TRBV20-1; no clear D. Sequencing input: PBMCs or T cells enriched from blood (not recorded which). CDR3 sequence (DNA): TGCAGTGCTAGTGTTGACACTTACTCCTACGAGCAGTACTTC. Protein product: CSASVDTYSYEQYF.